The 21 T cell receptor beta chains below were found in one sample sequenced in a study of Graves' ophthalmopathy and Graves' hyperthyroidism. RNA served as the template for amplifying TCR beta CDR3 regions. Following a first-round RT-PCR that used HTBI primers, a second-round multiplex PCR was carried out. TCRdb called the multiplex PCR reads again in MiXCR, with one record for every CDR3 protein. This sample has 400,000 or so distinct CDR3 sequences, with 15% to 17% found just once. The sample consisted of peripheral blood. The source is a woman under 30 with stable Graves' hyperthyroidism.

At least ten counts were recorded for this clonotype. This chain connects TRBV6-5 to TRBJ2-4; no definite D call. Germline V lookup: CDR1 MNHEY, CDR2 SVGAGI. CDR3 length equals 15 residues. V was pared by 0 bases and J by 0 bases, with 6 bases between. This CDR3 reads CASSYSELAKNIQYF. CDR3 nucleotide sequence: TGTGCCAGCAGTTACTCGGAGTTAGCCAAAAACATTCAGTACTTC.

Many counts were recorded for this clonotype. V is TRBV6-4 and J is TRBJ2-7, with 14 bases that match TRBD2. Germline V gene sequence: CDR1 MRHNA, CDR2 SNTAGT. The trim removed 6 bases at V and 0 bases at J, leaving 7 bases unmatched. The CDR3 spans 17 residues. CDR3 amino acids: CASRRTSGGPSSYEQYF. In DNA form, the CDR3 reads TGTGCCAGCAGACGGACTAGCGGGGGGCCTAGCTCCTACGAGCAGTACTTC.

The rearrangement links TRBV10-3 to TRBJ1-2; D is uncertain. This CDR3 contains 15 residues. The V gene's germline CDR1 is ENHRY and CDR2 SYGVKD. Trimming cost V 6 bases and J 4 bases, with 18 bases left between them. CDR3 region: CAIRVNVVGTYGYTF. In DNA, the CDR3 is TGTGCCATCAGGGTCAACGTGGTGGGTACCTATGGCTACACCTTC.

This clonotype was counted at least ten times. The chain recombines TRBV27 with TRBJ2-7, with TRBD1 matching over 9 bases. Germline V gene data show CDR1 as MNHEY and CDR2 as SMNVEV (reference sequence). The CDR3 loop spans 14 amino acids. V shed 4 bases and J 3 bases; nucleotides not matched to a gene: 4. Written as DNA, the CDR3 is TGTGCCAGCAGTTGGGGACAGGGAAACTACGAGCAGTACTTC. Translating gives CASSWGQGNYEQYF.

This clonotype was seen repeatedly, ten times or more. This chain links TRBV18 with TRBJ2-7, with D possibly matching TRBD2 (5 bases). Looked up from germline, CDR1 is KGHSH and CDR2 is LQKENI. This CDR3 comprises 14 residues. V shed 2 bases and J shed 5 bases, with 13 bases lying between them. CDR3 region: CASSPAKRGNEQYF. The CDR3 coding sequence is TGTGCCAGCTCACCAGCGAAGCGAGGGAACGAGCAGTACTTC.

This clonotype was picked up many times. The rearrangement uses TRBV18 and TRBJ1-2; tentative D call: TRBD1 (6 bases). The CDR3 sequence is 15 residues long. With 0 bases removed from V and 3 bases from J, the gap between germline ends came to 11 bases. Germline CDR1 reads KGHSH; CDR2 reads LQKENI. The CDR3 nucleotides are TGTGCCAGCTCACCACCGGACAGTTCATACTATGGCTACACCTTC. Its protein product is CASSPPDSSYYGYTF.

This clonotype was counted many times. The V gene is TRBV27, the J gene TRBJ1-2; a weak D match, TRBD1 (6 bases). The CDR3 is made up of 13 amino acids. Trimming stripped 6 bases from V and 6 bases from J, with 14 bases between. Germline V gene data show CDR1 as MNHEY and CDR2 as SMNVEV (reference sequence). CDR3 in amino acids: CASRTIEGDGYTF. The CDR3, as DNA: TGTGCCAGCAGAACCATTGAGGGGGATGGCTACACCTTC.

There are many counts of this clonotype. V usage is TRBV5-1 and J usage is TRBJ1-1; TRBD1 matches at 7 bases. Looked up from germline, CDR1 is SGHRS and CDR2 is YFSETQ. V shed 0 bases and J 0 bases; nucleotides not matched to a gene: 5. The CDR3 has 16 amino acids. The CDR3 DNA sequence: TGCGCCAGCAGCTTGGAGGGGGCGAAGATGAACACTGAAGCTTTCTTT. Residues: CASSLEGAKMNTEAFF.

This clonotype was counted many times. The chain combines TRBV12-3 or TRBV12-4 with TRBJ1-1; the D is unclear. CDR3 size: 12 residues. V lost 6 bases and J lost 11, with 16 bases in between. For the CDR3, the DNA is TGTGCCAGCAGCCGACTAGCCGATGGGGCTTTCTTT. This gives the protein CASSRLADGAFF.

This clonotype was found many times. The V gene is TRBV2, the J gene TRBJ1-2, with a weak D call TRBD1 (6 bases). The CDR3 consists of 13 residues. Trimming shortened V by 5 bases and J by 4 bases, and 11 bases separated the two germline ends. CDR1 and CDR2 from the germline V gene are SNHLY and FYNNEI. The CDR3 region is CASSPQGIYGYTF. The CDR3 bases are TGTGCCAGCAGTCCCCAGGGGATCTATGGCTACACCTTC.

This clonotype was observed at least ten times. The V and J genes are TRBV7-2 and TRBJ2-2; D is unresolved. CDR3 length: 13 amino acids. Trimming pared 3 bases from V and 1 base from J, leaving 3 bases between. Germline V gives CDR1 SGHTA, CDR2 FQGNSA. The CDR3 region is CASSFRNTGELFF. CDR3 sequence (DNA): TGTGCCAGCAGCTTCCGGAACACCGGGGAGCTGTTTTTT. Combining the CDR3 with reference TRBV7-2 and TRBJ2-2 gives the whole variable domain GAGVSQSPSNKVTEKGKDVELRCDPISGHTALYWYRQSLGQGLEFLIYFQGNSAPDKSGLPSDRFSAERTGGSVSTLTIQRTQQEDSAVYLCASSFRNTGELFFGEGSRLTVL.

The chain joins TRBV15 to TRBJ2-6; TRBD2 might be the D (6 bases). This CDR3 region has 18 residues. The V and J ends lost 0 bases and 4 bases respectively, with 16 bases between them. The germline gives CDR1 LNHNV, CDR2 YYDKDF (reference sequence). The CDR3 here is CATSRERGDITGANVLTF. The DNA of the CDR3 is TGTGCCACCAGCAGAGAGCGGGGTGATATCACCGGGGCCAACGTCCTGACTTTC.

There are many counts of this clonotype. The DNA for the CDR3 is TGTGCCAGCAGTGAAATGGGCCAGGGGAATCAGCCCCAGCATTTT. It specifies CASSEMGQGNQPQHF. The rearrangement joins TRBV2 to TRBJ1-5, with TRBD1 as a possible D gene (6 bases). Deletions cut 2 bases from V and 4 bases from J, with 12 bases between. The CDR3 runs to 15 residues. CDR1 SNHLY and CDR2 FYNNEI come from the germline V gene.

This clonotype came up many times. The chain is built from TRBV7-3 and TRBJ2-7; D is uncertain. This CDR3 has 13 residues. CDR1 and CDR2 from the germline V gene are SGHTA and FQGTGA. V was shortened by 3 bases and J by 4 bases, with 10 bases between the two germline ends. Here the CDR3 DNA reads TGTGCCAGCAGCTTGGGGAAACGGTACGAGCAGTACTTC. Protein sequence: CASSLGKRYEQYF.

This clonotype has a count of ten or more. The V and J genes are TRBV6-1 and TRBJ2-7, with 7 bases fitting TRBD1. Germline trimming cut 6 bases from V and 5 bases from J; bases unmatched to any gene: 13. From germline, CDR1 is MNHNS and CDR2 SASEGT. This CDR3 region has 15 residues. The CDR3 DNA sequence: TGTGCCAGCAGCTGGACAGGACCGGCTTCGGACGAGCAGTACTTC. Its translation is CASSWTGPASDEQYF.

This clonotype was detected ten times or more. The chain couples TRBV7-9 to TRBJ1-1, with 7 bases identical to TRBD1. The CDR3 spans 14 residues. Germline V gene sequence: CDR1 SEHNR, CDR2 FQNEAQ (reference sequence). Germline trimming cut 6 bases from V and 3 bases from J; bases unmatched to any gene: 7. The CDR3 region is CASRFDRADTEAFF. The CDR3 bases are TGTGCCAGCAGGTTTGACAGGGCGGACACTGAAGCTTTCTTT.

This clonotype was recorded many times. The chain is built from TRBV6-2 or TRBV6-3 and TRBJ2-7, with unresolved D. Per the germline V gene, CDR1 is MNHEY and CDR2 is SVGEGT. This CDR3 has 15 amino acids. The ends were cut back, 2 bases at V and 0 bases at J, with 11 bases in the middle. The CDR3 loop reads CASSYNRPDSYEQYF. As DNA, the CDR3 is TGTGCCAGCAGTTACAATCGGCCAGACTCCTACGAGCAGTACTTC.

Only one count was recorded for this clonotype. One base away lies a much larger clone, so this may be a sequencing read error. This sequence joins TRBV4-1 and TRBJ2-5; tentatively, D is TRBD2 (5 bases). CDR3 length equals 18 residues. Germline assignment: CDR1 MGHRA and CDR2 YSYEKL. DNA of the CDR3: TGCGCCAGCATCCAAGATCGGGAATCCGGGCTGGACTTGAGGACCCAGTACTTC. It translates to CASIQDRESGLDLRTQYF.

This clonotype has ten or more counts. This chain uses TRBV27 with TRBJ1-2, with 7 bases lining up with TRBD1. V lost 2 bases to trimming and J lost 6 bases; unmatched junction nucleotides: 6. The CDR3 loop spans 14 amino acids. CDR1 and CDR2 (germline): MNHEY, SMNVEV (reference sequence). The chain's CDR3 is CASSLIARGNGYTF. CDR3 DNA sequence: TGTGCCAGCAGTTTAATAGCCAGGGGGAATGGCTACACCTTC.

This clonotype was seen at least ten times. The chain joins TRBV6-2 or TRBV6-3 to TRBJ1-6, with D tentatively TRBD1 (6 bases). The CDR3 extends over 14 amino acids. Germline V gene lookup returns CDR1 MNHEY and CDR2 SVGEGT. Trimming left V 4 bases short and J 9 bases short, with 13 bases between. CDR3 in DNA: TGTGCCAGCAGTTTTCAGGGGTTGGCTTCACCCCTCCACTTT. The encoded protein is CASSFQGLASPLHF.

This clonotype was detected many times. The chain recombines TRBV10-3 with TRBJ2-7; TRBD1 is a possible D gene (6 bases). The germline gives CDR1 ENHRY, CDR2 SYGVKD. V was pared by 5 bases and J by 4 bases, with 12 bases between. CDR3 length: 13 residues. CDR3 nucleotide sequence: TGTGCCATCAGTTTATTAGGGGGATACGAGCAGTACTTC. Protein sequence: CAISLLGGYEQYF.